Below, 25 T cell receptor beta chains from the same sample are listed, as sequenced in a study of shared clonotypes between healthy human individuals. Produced via immunoSEQ multiplex PCR; TCRdb's table is partial and in-frame only. The sample shows about 2,200,000 clones, approximately 94% of them seen only once. CD8 cells classed as naive were CD45RO-negative and positively selected for CCR7, excluding terminally differentiated effector memory CD45RA+ cells. Sequenced sample: naive CD8+ T cells from PBMCs. These receptors all come from a man aged 18 to 29 in good health. Some clones in this sample may be carry-over from other donors' samples.

This CDR3 reads CASSPGTSGYSYNEQFF. The CDR3 DNA is TGTGCCAGCAGTCCCGGGACTAGCGGGTACTCCTACAATGAGCAGTTCTTC. The chain links TRBV27 to TRBJ2-1, with TRBD2 identical over 12 bases. This CDR3 spans 17 amino acids. With V trimmed by 5 bases and J by 0 bases, 5 bases remained unmatched. Germline CDR1 is MNHEY and CDR2 is SMNVEV (reference sequence).

The chain recombines TRBV2 with TRBJ2-1; 14 positions agree with TRBD2. The trim removed 7 bases at V and 9 bases at J, leaving 8 bases unmatched. The CDR3 loop spans 15 amino acids. Germline values: CDR1 SNHLY, CDR2 FYNNEI. In DNA form, the CDR3 reads TGTGCCAGCACGGGGACTAGCGGGGGATTGGGTGAGCAGTTCTTC. It specifies CASTGTSGGLGEQFF.

V usage is TRBV27 and J usage is TRBJ2-3; possible D gene TRBD1, 6 bases. V was cut by 2 bases and J by 5 bases, with 11 bases left in between. From germline, CDR1 is MNHEY and CDR2 SMNVEV (reference sequence). This CDR3 has 14 amino acids. CDR3 loop: CASSLGTLGDTQYF. DNA of the CDR3: TGTGCCAGCAGTTTAGGGACATTGGGAGATACGCAGTATTTT.

CDR3 nucleotides: TGTGCCAGCAGCCCCCGGACAGGGAGCCCAGATACGCAGTATTTT. Translating gives CASSPRTGSPDTQYF. The gene calls are TRBV7-9 and TRBJ2-3; 8 positions match TRBD1. Germline CDR1 is SEHNR and CDR2 is FQNEAQ (reference sequence). Trimming took 5 bases from V and 4 from J; bases not matched to a gene: 8. This CDR3 is 15 amino acids long.

As regards this clone: Other DNA sequences within the sample encode an identical CDR3. V and J are TRBV28 and TRBJ1-4, with D possibly matching TRBD1 (5 bases). Germline assignment: CDR1 MDHEN and CDR2 SYDVKM. V was shortened by 2 bases and J by 5 bases, with 9 bases between the two germline ends. The CDR3 contains 14 residues. The CDR3 DNA reads TGTGCCAGCAGTTTACGGGGGGAGAATGAAAAACTGTTTTTT. It translates to CASSLRGENEKLFF.

The chain uses TRBV4-1 and TRBJ2-7; either TRBD1 or TRBD2 may fit D (6 bases each). Germline CDR1 is MGHRA and CDR2 is YSYEKL. Trimming shortened V by 0 bases and J by 7 bases, and 22 bases separated the two germline ends. The length of the CDR3 is 17 residues. CDR3: CASSQEGGPTLFREQYF. In nucleotides, the CDR3 is TGCGCCAGCAGCCAAGAAGGGGGGCCAACGTTGTTTAGAGAGCAGTACTTC.

A remark on this clone: At the DNA level, this CDR3 is encoded by other sequences in the same sample as well. This chain uses TRBV7-9 with TRBJ2-1; 7 nucleotides agree with TRBD2. The germline V gene encodes CDR1 SEHNR and CDR2 FQNEAQ (reference sequence). This CDR3 has 14 amino acids. Trimming cost V 3 bases and J 3 bases; bases outside gene matches: 2. The CDR3: CASSLGTNYNEQFF. The CDR3 DNA sequence: TGTGCCAGCAGCTTGGGGACTAACTACAATGAGCAGTTCTTC.

The CDR3 region has the DNA TGTGCCAGCAGGGGAGGCATCAGCAATCAGCCCCAGCATTTT. This codes for CASRGGISNQPQHF. The chain has TRBV7-8 and TRBJ1-5; no reliable D call. V shed 6 bases and J shed 1 base, with 10 bases lying between them. This CDR3 spans 14 amino acids. Germline CDR1 SGHVS, CDR2 FQNEAQ.

This rearrangement joins TRBV11-2 to TRBJ1-5; weak D call: TRBD1 (6 bases). V was clipped by 3 bases and J by 7 bases, with 10 bases between them. CDR1 is SGHAT, CDR2 FQNNGV, per germline. The CDR3 extends over 13 amino acids. CDR3 loop: CASSFDGGQPQHF. The CDR3 DNA reads TGTGCCAGCAGCTTTGATGGGGGCCAGCCCCAGCATTTT. Together with reference TRBV11-2 and TRBJ1-5, the CDR3 gives the full variable domain: EAGVAQSPRYKIIEKRQSVAFWCNPISGHATLYWYQQILGQGPKLLIQFQNNGVVDDSQLPKDRFSAERLKGVDSTLKIQPAKLEDSAVYLCASSFDGGQPQHFGDGTRLSIL.

The J gene is TRBJ1-4, the V gene TRBV5-5; D is unclear. V lost 0 bases and J lost 5, with 11 bases in between. The CDR3 spans 15 residues. In germline, CDR1 is SGHKS, CDR2 YYEKEE (reference sequence). CDR3 DNA: TGTGCCAGCAGCTTGGCGGGAGTCTCGAATGAAAAACTGTTTTTT. Its translation is CASSLAGVSNEKLFF.

The V gene is TRBV28, the J gene TRBJ2-7, with D perhaps TRBD1 (5 bases). V gave up 5 bases and J gave up 3 bases, with 11 bases separating them. The CDR3 sequence is 13 residues long. Per the germline V gene, CDR1 is MDHEN and CDR2 is SYDVKM. CDR3 protein: CASSLGAGYEQYF. The CDR3 DNA reads as TGTGCCAGCAGTCTAGGGGCCGGCTACGAGCAGTACTTC.

This chain uses TRBV27 with TRBJ2-7; TRBD1 might be the D (6 bases). Germline CDR1 and CDR2: MNHEY and SMNVEV (reference sequence). V was trimmed by 4 bases and J by 3 bases, leaving 19 bases between them. The CDR3 totals 16 residues. CDR3 nucleotide sequence: TGTGCCAGCAGTTCCGCCGCAGGGGCCCCAATCTACGAGCAGTACTTC. Protein product: CASSSAAGAPIYEQYF.

The chain uses TRBV2 and TRBJ2-3; D could derive from TRBD1 or TRBD2 (5 bases each). Trimming removed 10 bases from V and 4 bases from J, with 15 bases in between. The CDR3 runs to 13 residues. Germline CDR1 and CDR2: SNHLY and FYNNEI. This CDR3 is CATRDGVADTQYF. The CDR3 coding sequence is TGTGCCACCAGGGACGGGGTGGCAGATACGCAGTATTTT.

This chain links TRBV5-4 with TRBJ2-2, with 8 nucleotides matching TRBD2. Germline V CDR1 and CDR2: SGHNT, YYREEE (reference sequence). There are 16 residues in the CDR3. J gave up 4 bases and V 4 bases, and 9 bases lay outside the gene matches. CDR3 protein: CASSLGLGGGTGELFF. CDR3 sequence (DNA): TGTGCCAGCAGCCTGGGACTAGGCGGAGGCACCGGGGAGCTGTTTTTT. The full variable domain, completed using reference TRBV5-4 and TRBJ2-2, is ETGVTQSPTHLIKTRGQQVTLRCSSQSGHNTVSWYQQALGQGPQFIFQYYREEENGRGNFPPRFSGLQFPNYSSELNVNALELDDSALYLCASSLGLGGGTGELFFGEGSRLTVL.

The chain has TRBV28 and TRBJ2-7; 9 nucleotides line up with TRBD1. Germline trimming cut 6 bases from V and 3 bases from J; bases unmatched to any gene: 6. The germline CDR1 and CDR2 sequences are MDHEN and SYDVKM. There are 14 residues in the CDR3. The CDR3 coding sequence is TGTGCCAGCAGGACCGGGACAGGGAACTACGAGCAGTACTTC. Protein sequence: CASRTGTGNYEQYF.

V usage is TRBV9 and J usage is TRBJ2-7; maybe TRBD1 (6 bases). Trimming shortened V by 1 base and J by 1 base, and 12 bases separated the two germline ends. CDR3 length: 15 residues. CDR1 is SGDLS and CDR2 is YYNGEE in the germline V gene. CDR3 residues: CASSVSPGESYEQYF. The CDR3 nucleotides are TGTGCCAGCAGCGTATCCCCAGGGGAGTCCTACGAGCAGTACTTC.

The chain combines TRBV7-9 with TRBJ2-5; 11 bases are shared with TRBD2. The CDR3 spans 16 residues. V trimming: 4 bases; J trimming: 5 bases; junction bases outside the gene matches: 9. The germline V gene has CDR1 SEHNR and CDR2 FQNEAQ (reference sequence). In DNA, the CDR3 is TGTGCCAGCAGCTCCATTAGCGGGAGGGTATGGGAGACCCAGTACTTC. Its translation is CASSSISGRVWETQYF.

This chain joins TRBV19 and TRBJ2-1; tentatively, D is TRBD1 or TRBD2 (5 bases each). The V and J ends lost 7 bases and 4 bases respectively, with 26 bases between them. From germline, CDR1 is LNHDA and CDR2 SQIVND (reference sequence). This CDR3 is built from 18 residues. CDR3 coding DNA: TGTGCCAGTACCGGGGCCATCGAGCGGCCAAAATCTTACAATGAGCAGTTCTTC. Translated: CASTGAIERPKSYNEQFF.

J is TRBJ1-6 and V is TRBV7-9, with a possible D match to TRBD1 (5 bases). The V gene's germline CDR1 is SEHNR and CDR2 FQNEAQ (reference sequence). V shed 5 bases and J shed 5 bases, with 16 bases lying between them. The CDR3 extends over 16 amino acids. CDR3 coding DNA: TGTGCCAGCAGCCCCTGGGGGTGGGGGAATAATTCACCCCTCCACTTT. It yields the protein CASSPWGWGNNSPLHF.

The V call is TRBV30, the J call TRBJ1-1; TRBD1 might be the D (5 bases). The CDR3 covers 18 residues. From germline, CDR1 is GTSNPN and CDR2 SVGIG (reference sequence). Trimming removed 1 base from V and 0 bases from J, with 21 bases in between. DNA of the CDR3: TGTGCCTGGAGTGGGCTTCACGGGACGCTGAACATGAACACTGAAGCTTTCTTT. Its protein is CAWSGLHGTLNMNTEAFF.

The chain uses TRBV5-4 and TRBJ2-7; weak D call: TRBD2 (6 bases). The CDR3 length is 16 residues. Looked up from germline, CDR1 is SGHNT and CDR2 is YYREEE (reference sequence). With 6 bases removed from V and 5 bases from J, the gap between germline ends came to 24 bases. CDR3 residues: CASTGRVPGEDHEQYF. For the CDR3, the DNA is TGTGCCAGCACCGGCCGTGTCCCGGGAGAGGACCACGAGCAGTACTTC.

The rearrangement uses TRBV4-2 and TRBJ2-1; 14 bases agree with TRBD2. V lost 0 bases, J lost 3 bases, and 10 bases stayed unmatched. The germline CDR1 and CDR2 sequences are LGHNA and YNFKEQ. The CDR3 has 20 amino acids. DNA for the CDR3: TGTGCCAGCAGCCAAGATAGACTAGCGGGAGGGCCTTCGGGCTACAATGAGCAGTTCTTC. This sequence encodes CASSQDRLAGGPSGYNEQFF.

V gene TRBV10-2 combines with J gene TRBJ2-1; D is perhaps TRBD2 (6 bases). There are 12 residues in the CDR3. In germline, CDR1 is WSHSY, CDR2 SAAADI. With 6 bases removed from V and 10 bases from J, the gap between germline ends came to 13 bases. DNA of the CDR3: TGCGCCAGCAGCCCGGGGGAGCGGGAGCAGTTCTTC. Translation: CASSPGEREQFF.

This chain links TRBV28 with TRBJ1-1, with unresolved D. The CDR3 extends over 14 amino acids. Germline V gives CDR1 MDHEN, CDR2 SYDVKM. Trimming shortened V by 0 bases and J by 3 bases, and 8 bases separated the two germline ends. CDR3 in amino acids: CASSLWEADTEAFF. DNA of the CDR3: TGTGCCAGCAGTTTATGGGAGGCGGACACTGAAGCTTTCTTT.

The chain joins TRBV28 to TRBJ1-1; the D is unclear. CDR1 and CDR2 (germline): MDHEN, SYDVKM. CDR3 length equals 12 residues. The V and J ends lost 6 bases and 2 bases respectively, with 7 bases between them. The CDR3 region has the DNA TGTGCCAGCAGATTCAGAAACACTGAAGCTTTCTTT. This codes for CASRFRNTEAFF. The full variable domain, rest sourced from reference TRBV28 and TRBJ1-1, is DVKVTQSSRYLVKRTGEKVFLECVQDMDHENMFWYRQDPGLGLRLIYFSYDVKMKEKGDIPEGYSVSREKKERFSLILESASTNQTSMYLCASRFRNTEAFFGQGTRLTVV.